This T cell receptor (beta chain) was profiled in a study of blood T cells in healthy people across ages. Study conclusions and caveats: PBMC samples, being unsorted, prevented any conclusive comparison of naive and antigen-experienced cells.

Donors ranged from about 6 to 95 years old and were healthy Caucasians in Russia. This clonotype was detected a few times. What it recognizes is unknown. Alongside a J-beta primer mix, a sample-barcoded 5' primer served in a second PCR lasting about 7 to 11 cycles. TCRdb passed the 5' RACE reads through MiXCR, listing each CDR3 protein once. The table records about 750,000 distinct CDR3 sequences, around half of them present only once. The length of the CDR3 is 14 residues. Unmatched junction bases numbered 3, after V lost 6 bases and J lost 4 bases. Germline CDR1 reads ENHRY; CDR2 reads SYGVKD. The sequence derives from a man older than 75 in good health. The chain has TRBV10-3 and TRBJ2-3, with TRBD1 matching over 11 bases. Input material: blood. The CDR3 sequence is CAISGQGAADTQYF. The DNA of the CDR3 is TGTGCCATCAGCGGACAGGGGGCGGCAGATACGCAGTATTTT.